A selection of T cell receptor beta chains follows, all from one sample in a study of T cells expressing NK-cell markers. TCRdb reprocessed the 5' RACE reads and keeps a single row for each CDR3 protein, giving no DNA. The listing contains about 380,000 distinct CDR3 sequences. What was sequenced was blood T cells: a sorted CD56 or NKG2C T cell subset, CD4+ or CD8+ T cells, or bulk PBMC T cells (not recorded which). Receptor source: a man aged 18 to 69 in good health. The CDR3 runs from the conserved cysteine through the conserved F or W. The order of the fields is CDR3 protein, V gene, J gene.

CDR3aa: CASSFGRQGVLMNTEAFF
v_gene: TRBV5-1
j_gene: TRBJ1-1

CDR3aa: CSARDPSQNRAFF
v_gene: TRBV20-1
j_gene: TRBJ1-1

CDR3aa: CASTLTDSGNEQFF
v_gene: TRBV5-1
j_gene: TRBJ2-1

CDR3aa: CASSSRTGTDTQYF
v_gene: TRBV6-5
j_gene: TRBJ2-3

CDR3aa: CTSSQGGGGAHQDTQYF
v_gene: TRBV1
j_gene: TRBJ2-3

CDR3aa: CASSLVSRDEQYF
v_gene: TRBV11-2
j_gene: TRBJ2-7

CDR3aa: CAGKFSRWGTDTQYF
v_gene: TRBV2
j_gene: TRBJ2-3

CDR3aa: CSARDRDRGTEAFF
v_gene: TRBV20-1
j_gene: TRBJ1-1

CDR3aa: CSARDLEGFNTDTQYF
v_gene: TRBV20-1
j_gene: TRBJ2-3

CDR3aa: CASNDREGDGYTF
v_gene: TRBV5-1
j_gene: TRBJ1-2

CDR3aa: CASSLERTDQETQYF
v_gene: TRBV7-3
j_gene: TRBJ2-5

CDR3aa: CASSSDRGLGQPQHF
v_gene: TRBV7-2
j_gene: TRBJ1-5

CDR3aa: CASSSPTGHTSGGSYNEQFF
v_gene: TRBV7-2
j_gene: TRBJ2-1

CDR3aa: CASSQDTQTYTEAFF
v_gene: TRBV4-2
j_gene: TRBJ1-1

CDR3aa: CASSPRGAGANFYGYTF
v_gene: TRBV18
j_gene: TRBJ1-2

CDR3aa: CASSETGKAQYF
v_gene: TRBV2
j_gene: TRBJ2-3

CDR3aa: CASFPGGFIQQIEQYF
v_gene: TRBV28
j_gene: TRBJ2-7

CDR3aa: CSVSLAGPPETQYF
v_gene: TRBV29-1
j_gene: TRBJ2-5

CDR3aa: CSASTGGGETQYF
v_gene: TRBV20-1
j_gene: TRBJ2-5

CDR3aa: CSARGTTTEQYF
v_gene: TRBV20-1
j_gene: TRBJ2-7

CDR3aa: CASSERLAGGNNEQFF
v_gene: TRBV3-1
j_gene: TRBJ2-1

CDR3aa: CSASRTSGGAWGVDTQYF
v_gene: TRBV20-1
j_gene: TRBJ2-3

CDR3aa: CASSLGGAKNIQYF
v_gene: TRBV12-3/TRBV12-4
j_gene: TRBJ2-4

CDR3aa: CSGRLAGFTDTQYF
v_gene: TRBV29-1
j_gene: TRBJ2-3

CDR3aa: CASSQSTGSYNEQFF
v_gene: TRBV16
j_gene: TRBJ2-1

CDR3aa: CATSRGLGGTYEQYF
v_gene: TRBV15
j_gene: TRBJ2-7

CDR3aa: CASSQGLAWSGELFF
v_gene: TRBV14
j_gene: TRBJ2-2

CDR3aa: CASTRGDTSYEQYF
v_gene: TRBV6-1
j_gene: TRBJ2-7

CDR3aa: CASSPQSGTDYGYTF
v_gene: TRBV18
j_gene: TRBJ1-2

CDR3aa: CASSLWVFGSLYGYTF
v_gene: TRBV5-6
j_gene: TRBJ1-2

CDR3aa: CASSRTVAGGPYNEQFF
v_gene: TRBV4-2
j_gene: TRBJ2-1

CDR3aa: CASSKGGGAESYEQYF
v_gene: TRBV21-1
j_gene: TRBJ2-7

CDR3aa: CASSPTGWENTGELFF
v_gene: TRBV5-1
j_gene: TRBJ2-2

CDR3aa: CASSFTTGADSGNTIYF
v_gene: TRBV7-2
j_gene: TRBJ1-3

CDR3aa: CSASPSGADRDTQYF
v_gene: TRBV20-1
j_gene: TRBJ2-3